Sequencing of this T cell receptor (beta chain) was carried out in a study of blood T cell repertoires in COVID-19. Assay: immunoSEQ multiplex PCR; the TCRdb copy retains only in-frame clones and omits some. The sample includes about 170,000 clones, 84% of them seen just once. The V and J ends lost 3 bases and 0 bases respectively, with 14 bases between them. Germline CDR1 KGHSH, CDR2 LQKENI. CDR3 size: 16 residues. The clonotype comes from a woman aged 80 or older with COVID-19, enrolled during active disease. The chain combines TRBV18 with TRBJ1-2, with D unclear. The sequenced sample consisted of peripheral blood. CDR3 DNA sequence: TGTGCCAGCTCACCGGTCGGGGAACAGACTAACTATGGCTACACCTTC. It yields the protein CASSPVGEQTNYGYTF.